This entry concerns a single TCR beta chain. Its antigen is still unknown. Measured with immunoSEQ multiplex PCR; TCRdb has only the in-frame clones, and not every one. The profile shows 20,000 to 30,000 clones, 88% of them singletons. The sample belongs to a study of T cell responses to AZD1222 COVID-19 vaccine. The study's findings and limits: The breadth and depth of Spike-specific TCRs increased once two AZD1222 doses had been given. In a largely white British group with more females than males, clonal diversity was possibly underestimated. It was only after the peak T cell response that any repertoires were sampled.

The V and J ends lost 9 bases and 4 bases respectively, with 15 bases between them. Germline V gene data show CDR1 as MDHEN and CDR2 as SYDVKM. CDR3 length: 13 amino acids. The sequencing here drew on peripheral blood, taken 28 days after the second AZD1222 dose. The source of this sequence is an adult who received the AZD1222 COVID-19 vaccine. The chain recombines TRBV28 with TRBJ1-1; TRBD1 might be the D (5 bases). CDR3 DNA: TGTGCCAGTACGGGGGTTAGAGGCACTGAAGCTTTCTTT. Translated, it gives CASTGVRGTEAFF.